Sequencing of this TCR beta chain was carried out in a study of T cell clonality in common variable immunodeficiency. Study-wide results and limits: The cause of increased CVID clonality remains unclear without subpopulation sequencing.

On this clone: Antigen unknown. From the germline J gene comes the end of the CDR3, since the read stops 3 residues before it.

Per germline, CDR1 SGHTA and CDR2 FQGNSA. The junction had 3 bases not matched to a gene; V was cut back by 4 bases and J by 4 bases. The CDR3 consists of 13 residues. The data were produced by immunoSEQ multiplex PCR, yet TCRdb's version contains in-frame clones alone and is incomplete. In total the sample includes approximately 37,000 clones, none of them seen once. This chain uses TRBV7-2 with TRBJ1-2, with TRBD1 identical over 7 bases. Source material: peripheral blood mononuclear cells. The receptor was isolated from a person between 18 and 75 years old in good health. CDR3 protein: CASSSRDSYGYTF. The sequenced CDR3 bases are TGTGCCAGCAGCTCTCGGGACAGCTATGGC.